These 2 T cell receptor beta chains share one sample of origin, sequenced in a study of blood T cell repertoires in COVID-19. Sequencing used immunoSEQ multiplex PCR; TCRdb keeps in-frame clones, though not all of them. The table lists 95,000 to 110,000 clones, 84% of them singletons. Sequencing was carried out using peripheral blood. The receptors shown here come from a man aged 60 to 69 with acute or convalescent COVID-19.

The chain uses TRBV19 and TRBJ1-4; D call uncertain. The CDR3 spans 17 residues. Trimming removed 6 bases at V and 3 bases at J, with 20 bases between. Germline lookup yields CDR1 LNHDA and CDR2 SQIVND (reference sequence). The CDR3 protein is CASSPLSRWGANEKLFF. The CDR3 DNA reads as TGTGCCAGTAGCCCACTTTCTAGGTGGGGAGCTAATGAAAAACTGTTTTTT.

This chain joins TRBV11-2 and TRBJ1-1; D perhaps matches TRBD1 (6 bases). CDR1 is SGHAT and CDR2 is FQNNGV in the germline V gene. Trimming removed 0 bases from V and 3 bases from J, with 11 bases in between. The CDR3 totals 15 residues. CDR3 sequence (DNA): TGTGCCAGCAGCTTAGAGGGGGCCGGGTACACTGAAGCTTTCTTT. Translated, it gives CASSLEGAGYTEAFF.